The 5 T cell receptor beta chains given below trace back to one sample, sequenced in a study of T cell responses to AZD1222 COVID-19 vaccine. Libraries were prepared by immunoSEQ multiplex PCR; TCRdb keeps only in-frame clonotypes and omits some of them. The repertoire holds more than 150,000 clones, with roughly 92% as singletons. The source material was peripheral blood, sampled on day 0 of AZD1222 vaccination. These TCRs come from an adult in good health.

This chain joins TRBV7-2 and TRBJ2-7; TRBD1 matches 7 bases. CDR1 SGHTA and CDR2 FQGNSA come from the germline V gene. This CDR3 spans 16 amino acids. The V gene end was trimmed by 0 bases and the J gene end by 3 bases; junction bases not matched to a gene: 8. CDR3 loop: CASSLATGAGGYEQYF. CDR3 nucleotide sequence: TGTGCCAGCAGCTTAGCCACAGGGGCAGGGGGCTACGAGCAGTACTTC.

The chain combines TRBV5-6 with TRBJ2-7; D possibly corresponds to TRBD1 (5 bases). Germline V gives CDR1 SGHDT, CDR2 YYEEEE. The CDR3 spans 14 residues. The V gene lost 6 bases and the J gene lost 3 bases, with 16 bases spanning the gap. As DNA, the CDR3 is TGTGCCAGCACCGGCTTTACAGGTTTCTACGAGCAGTACTTC. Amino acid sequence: CASTGFTGFYEQYF.

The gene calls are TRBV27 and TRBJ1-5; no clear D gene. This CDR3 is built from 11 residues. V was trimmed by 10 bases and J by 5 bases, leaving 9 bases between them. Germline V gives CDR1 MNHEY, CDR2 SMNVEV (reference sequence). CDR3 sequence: CAIGDYQPQHF. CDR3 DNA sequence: TGTGCCATAGGAGATTATCAGCCCCAGCATTTT.

The CDR3 spells CASSGTARNQPQHF. Written as DNA, the CDR3 is TGTGCCAGCAGCGGTACAGCCCGAAATCAGCCCCAGCATTTT. The chain recombines TRBV2 with TRBJ1-5; D call uncertain. V was trimmed by 6 bases and J by 4 bases, leaving 13 bases between them. The CDR3 loop spans 14 amino acids. The germline CDR1 and CDR2 sequences are SNHLY and FYNNEI.

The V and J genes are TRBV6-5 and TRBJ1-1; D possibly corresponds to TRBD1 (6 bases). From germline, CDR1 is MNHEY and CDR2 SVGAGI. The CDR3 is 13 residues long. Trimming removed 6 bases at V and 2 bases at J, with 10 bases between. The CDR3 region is CASSTGLNTEAFF. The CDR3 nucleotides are TGTGCCAGCAGCACAGGGCTTAACACTGAAGCTTTCTTT.